Listed below are T cell receptor beta chains from one sample, sequenced in a study of blood T cell repertoires in COVID-19. Here immunoSEQ multiplex PCR was the method, and the copy in TCRdb shows in-frame clones only, minus some. The sample yields some 150,000 clones, 81% seen once. The specimen sequenced was peripheral blood. These receptors were obtained from a woman aged 55-69 years with active or convalescent COVID-19. CDR3s include the opening cysteine and the closing phenylalanine or tryptophan. Expanded clones get a size class; other rows say once, few or many, or leave the size out.

V: TRBV2
size: .
J: TRBJ2-3
CDR3: CASSEGSGFDTQYF

V: TRBV27
size: .
J: TRBJ1-1
CDR3: CASSLGALAEAFF

V: TRBV5-5
size: .
J: TRBJ2-2
CDR3: CASSSPGGINTGELFF

V: TRBV30
size: .
J: TRBJ1-6
CDR3: CAWGQSYNSPLHF

V: TRBV11-2
size: .
J: TRBJ2-7
CDR3: CASSKGRGSSYEQYF

V: TRBV11-3
size: once
J: TRBJ2-3
CDR3: CASSPGQNRDTDTQYF

V: TRBV7-9
size: .
J: TRBJ1-1
CDR3: CASSPQGGLNTEAFF

V: TRBV24-1
size: .
J: TRBJ2-5
CDR3: CATSDSLGQGGRETQYF

V: TRBV2
size: few
J: TRBJ1-5
CDR3: CASSSDGAKEQPQHF

V: TRBV5-4
size: .
J: TRBJ2-3
CDR3: CASRPGQSTDTQYF

V: TRBV7-9
size: .
J: TRBJ1-3
CDR3: CASSSPPGQKSSGNTIYF

V: TRBV10-3
size: .
J: TRBJ1-2
CDR3: CAITMGLTNYGYTF

V: TRBV18
size: .
J: TRBJ1-2
CDR3: CASSPEPAADSDYTF

V: TRBV6-5
size: .
J: TRBJ1-5
CDR3: CASFRDRGGNQPQHF

V: TRBV5-1
size: .
J: TRBJ2-7
CDR3: CASSLGTSGPGEQYF

V: TRBV29-1
size: .
J: TRBJ1-1
CDR3: CSVDREDTEAFF

V: TRBV11-3
size: .
J: TRBJ2-1
CDR3: CASGSGRGGSEQFF

V: TRBV28
size: .
J: TRBJ2-2
CDR3: CASSLTTRGSSGELFF

V: TRBV28
size: .
J: TRBJ2-1
CDR3: CASRTQYNEQFF

V: TRBV5-1
size: .
J: TRBJ1-1
CDR3: CASSPGGGRRTEAFF

V: TRBV28
size: .
J: TRBJ1-4
CDR3: CASSPNRGWPATNEKLFF

V: TRBV7-9
size: .
J: TRBJ2-5
CDR3: CASSLSSNQETQYF

V: TRBV11-2
size: .
J: TRBJ2-1
CDR3: CASSNRLAGLPGGYNEQFF

V: TRBV15
size: .
J: TRBJ1-4
CDR3: CATSRDRVATNEKLFF

V: TRBV7-9
size: .
J: TRBJ1-2
CDR3: CASSFGTGYGYTF

V: TRBV7-2
size: .
J: TRBJ2-5
CDR3: CASSLAASGGGETQYF

V: TRBV28
size: .
J: TRBJ2-2
CDR3: CASSPPSANTGELFF

V: TRBV6-5
size: .
J: TRBJ1-2
CDR3: CASSYRDTYGYTF

V: TRBV10-2
size: .
J: TRBJ1-2
CDR3: CASSDGASYGYTF

V: TRBV14
size: .
J: TRBJ1-1
CDR3: CASSSAYRGAEAFF

V: TRBV15
size: .
J: TRBJ2-1
CDR3: CATSRDLAGDNEQFF

V: TRBV21-1
size: .
J: TRBJ2-5
CDR3: CASSKYSGIVETQYF

V: TRBV19
size: .
J: TRBJ2-7
CDR3: CASSMDAGISTYEQYF

V: TRBV27
size: .
J: TRBJ1-1
CDR3: CASRFQFSAEAFF

V: TRBV19
size: .
J: TRBJ2-2
CDR3: CASSDLAGVSTGELFF

V: TRBV10-2
size: .
J: TRBJ2-7
CDR3: CASSALSSGSQYEQYF

V: TRBV27
size: .
J: TRBJ1-5
CDR3: CASSPLRQTDQPQHF

V: TRBV25-1
size: .
J: TRBJ1-5
CDR3: CASSVTGLSNQPQHF

V: TRBV11-2
size: .
J: TRBJ2-6
CDR3: CASSPLREGIIGANVLTF

V: TRBV7-2
size: .
J: TRBJ2-5
CDR3: CASSSNGGAGETQYF

V: TRBV7-2
size: .
J: TRBJ1-3
CDR3: CASSLYREGNTIYF

V: TRBV6-5
size: .
J: TRBJ1-1
CDR3: CASSYSTGGTEAFF

V: TRBV6-5
size: .
J: TRBJ2-5
CDR3: CASSINGEETQYF

V: TRBV4-2
size: .
J: TRBJ2-2
CDR3: CASSQDGRELGTGELFF

V: TRBV27
size: .
J: TRBJ1-1
CDR3: CASRSRQGYAFF